A selection of T cell receptor beta chains follows, all from one sample in a study of PD-1 blockade in classical Hodgkin lymphoma. Clones were sequenced by immunoSEQ multiplex PCR, and TCRdb holds only the in-frame ones, with some missing. The sample has about 27,000 clones; about four fifths are singletons. The sample consisted of peripheral blood mononuclear cells (PBMCs), taken before the second cycle of nivolumab. Every receptor here comes from a human donor with classical Hodgkin lymphoma. The CDR3 runs from the conserved cysteine through the conserved F or W. A D gene is named only where the DNA matches it firmly. Expanded clones are given a class, and other clones once, few, many or no size at all.

TRBJ2-3 | . | TRBD2 | TRBV11-3 | TGTGCCAGCAGAGGGACTAGCGGTTTTCCGCAGTATTTT | CASRGTSGFPQYF
TRBJ2-1 | . | . | TRBV7-6 | TGTGCCAGCAGCTTGCCTAGCGCTTCCTACAATGAGCAGTTCTTC | CASSLPSASYNEQFF
TRBJ1-6 | . | TRBD1 | TRBV6-6 | TGTGCCAGCAGTTACTCTTGGGGGACAGGTGGTACACCCCTCCACTTT | CASSYSWGTGGTPLHF
TRBJ2-6 | . | . | TRBV18 | TGTGCCAGCTCACAGGGTTCCGGGGCCAACGTCCTGACTTTC | CASSQGSGANVLTF
TRBJ2-3 | . | . | TRBV5-1 | TGCGCCAGCAGCTTGGGGGAGCCAACTAGCACAGATACGCAGTATTTT | CASSLGEPTSTDTQYF
TRBJ1-2 | few | . | TRBV10-3 | TGTGCCATCAGTGAGTCCCCGGTCAGGGAACCGATTAACTATGGCTACACCTTC | CAISESPVREPINYGYTF
TRBJ2-7 | . | . | TRBV18 | TGTGCCAGCTCAAGCAACTACGAGCAGTACTTC | CASSSNYEQYF
TRBJ1-5 | few | . | TRBV10-1 | TGCGCCAGCAGTGATAGCCAGGGTAAGAGGCCCCAGCATTTT | CASSDSQGKRPQHF
TRBJ2-5 | . | TRBD2 | TRBV6-6 | TGTGCCAGCAGTTACTCCGGGGGGGCCGAAGAGACCCAGTACTTC | CASSYSGGAEETQYF
TRBJ1-5 | . | . | TRBV6-5 | TGTGCCAGCAGCCCAGGACGGGTGACCCATCAGCCCCAGCATTTT | CASSPGRVTHQPQHF
TRBJ2-3 | once | . | TRBV11-2 | TGTGCCAGCAGCTTAGCGGGGACGGATACGCAGTATTTT | CASSLAGTDTQYF
TRBJ2-7 | once | . | TRBV11-2 | TGTGCCAGCAGCTTAAGCCCAGCCTCCTACGAGCAGTACTTC | CASSLSPASYEQYF
TRBJ1-4 | . | . | TRBV7-2 | TGTGCCAGCAGCTTAGCGGTGGGACGAGGAGAAAAACTGTTTTTT | CASSLAVGRGEKLFF
TRBJ2-1 | . | TRBD1 | TRBV6-5 | TGTGCCAGCAGTTTCGACAGGGGCCCCTACAATGAGCAGTTCTTC | CASSFDRGPYNEQFF
TRBJ2-5 | few | . | TRBV18 | TGTGCCAGCTCACCTGGGCAGAGACAAGAGACCCAGTACTTC | CASSPGQRQETQYF
TRBJ2-1 | . | TRBD1 | TRBV28 | TGTGCCAGCAGTTCCCCACCCGGGACAGGCTCCTACAATGAGCAGTTCTTC | CASSSPPGTGSYNEQFF
TRBJ1-2 | . | . | TRBV7-9 | TGTGCCAGCAGCCCTAGTTTGGGCTACACCTTC | CASSPSLGYTF
TRBJ1-1 | . | TRBD1 | TRBV5-1 | TGCGCCAGCAGCTTCGACAGGGCGGGGACTGAAGCTTTCTTT | CASSFDRAGTEAFF
TRBJ1-5 | few | TRBD1 | TRBV7-8 | TGTGCCAGCAGCTTAGCTGGGGGACAGGGGTACAATCAGCCCCAGCATTTT | CASSLAGGQGYNQPQHF
TRBJ1-1 | few | . | TRBV7-6 | TGTGCCAGCAGCCCCGCGGTTATGAACACTGAAGCTTTCTTT | CASSPAVMNTEAFF
TRBJ2-3 | once | TRBD1 | TRBV7-9 | TGTGCCAGCGCCCCCAGGGGGACGAACACAGATACGCAGTATTTT | CASAPRGTNTDTQYF
TRBJ2-3 | . | TRBD2 | TRBV6-6 | TGTGCCAGCAGTTCTCGGGGGGGCCGGGCAGATACGCAGTATTTT | CASSSRGGRADTQYF
TRBJ2-2 | few | . | TRBV7-2 | TGTGCCAGCAGCCCAAACAGGGTTCGGGAGCTGTTTTTT | CASSPNRVRELFF
TRBJ2-7 | . | . | TRBV20-1 | TGCAGTGCTAGACTGACCTACGAGCAGTACTTC | CSARLTYEQYF
TRBJ2-3 | . | TRBD2 | TRBV11-3 | TGTGCCAGCAGCTTAGCTAGCGGGCCCTCATCTAGCACAGATACGCAGTATTTT | CASSLASGPSSSTDTQYF